This T cell receptor beta chain derives from a study of CD8 T cells in ankylosing spondylitis. In regard to this clonotype: Its matching antigen is unknown.

The study's findings and limits: A TCR beta motif made of eight highly homologous variants seemed typical of ankylosing spondylitis blood.

Germline V lookup: CDR1 SEHNR, CDR2 FQNEAQ (reference sequence). With 2 bases clipped from V and 1 base from J, the junction kept 5 bases outside the gene matches. This CDR3 contains 16 residues. Using its own MiXCR run on the 5' RACE reads, TCRdb lists one record per CDR3 protein. Of 450,000 to 550,000 distinct CDR3 sequences in the sample, about 5.2% were seen once. Sequenced: blood, either unsorted or a sorted T cell fraction (not recorded which). V usage is TRBV7-9 and J usage is TRBJ2-3, with TRBD1 matching 8 bases. This sequence was found in a male donor with ankylosing spondylitis. The CDR3 reads CASSLFLGQGTDTQYF. The CDR3 DNA is TGTGCCAGCAGCTTATTCTTGGGACAGGGCACAGATACGCAGTATTTT.